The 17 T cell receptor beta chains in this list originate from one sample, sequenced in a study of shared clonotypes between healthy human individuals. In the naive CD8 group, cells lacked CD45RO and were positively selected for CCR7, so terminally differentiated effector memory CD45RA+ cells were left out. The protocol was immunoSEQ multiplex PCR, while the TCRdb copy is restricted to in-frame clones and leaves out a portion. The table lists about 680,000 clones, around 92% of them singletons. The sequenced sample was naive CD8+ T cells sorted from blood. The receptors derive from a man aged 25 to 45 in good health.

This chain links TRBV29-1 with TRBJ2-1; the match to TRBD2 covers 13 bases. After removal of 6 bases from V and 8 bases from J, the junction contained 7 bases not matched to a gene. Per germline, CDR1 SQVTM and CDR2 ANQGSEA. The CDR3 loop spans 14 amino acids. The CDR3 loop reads CSVHRTSGSDEQFF. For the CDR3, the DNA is TGCAGCGTCCACAGGACTAGCGGGAGCGATGAGCAGTTCTTC.

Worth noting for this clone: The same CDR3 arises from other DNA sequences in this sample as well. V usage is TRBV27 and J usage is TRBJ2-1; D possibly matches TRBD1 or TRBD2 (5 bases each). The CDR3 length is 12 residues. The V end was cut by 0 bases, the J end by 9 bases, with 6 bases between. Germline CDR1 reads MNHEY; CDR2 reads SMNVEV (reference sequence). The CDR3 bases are TGTGCCAGCAGTTTATCTGGGGGTGAGCAGTTCTTC. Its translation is CASSLSGGEQFF.

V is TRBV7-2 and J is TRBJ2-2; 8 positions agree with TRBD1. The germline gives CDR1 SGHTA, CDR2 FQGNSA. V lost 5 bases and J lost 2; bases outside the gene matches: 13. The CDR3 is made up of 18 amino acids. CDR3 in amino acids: CASSQIHFGTGNTGELFF. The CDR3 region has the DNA TGTGCCAGCAGCCAAATACATTTCGGGACAGGAAACACCGGGGAGCTGTTTTTT.

CDR3 sequence (DNA): TGTGCCAGCAGCCCCATGCAGGGCCTGAACACTGAAGCTTTCTTT. It yields the protein CASSPMQGLNTEAFF. The chain employs TRBV7-6 and TRBJ1-1; D may be TRBD1 (5 bases). With 5 bases removed from V and 0 bases from J, the gap between germline ends came to 13 bases. This CDR3 has 15 residues. Germline V CDR1 and CDR2: SGHVS, FNYEAQ.

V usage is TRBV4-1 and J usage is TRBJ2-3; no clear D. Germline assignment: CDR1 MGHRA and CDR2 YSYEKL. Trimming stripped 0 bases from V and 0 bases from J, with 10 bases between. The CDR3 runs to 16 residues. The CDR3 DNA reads TGCGCCAGCAGCCAAGATTCCGGAACTAGCACAGATACGCAGTATTTT. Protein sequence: CASSQDSGTSTDTQYF.

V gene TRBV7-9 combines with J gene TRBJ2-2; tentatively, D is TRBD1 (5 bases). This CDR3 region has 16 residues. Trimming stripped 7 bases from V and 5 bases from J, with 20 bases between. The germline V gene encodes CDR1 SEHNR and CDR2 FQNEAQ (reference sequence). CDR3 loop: CASKGWLGMRTGELFF. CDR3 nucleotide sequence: TGTGCCAGCAAGGGGTGGCTAGGGATGAGAACCGGGGAGCTGTTTTTT. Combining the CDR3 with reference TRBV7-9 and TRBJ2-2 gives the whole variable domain DTGVSQNPRHKITKRGQNVTFRCDPISEHNRLYWYRQTLGQGPEFLTYFQNEAQLEKSRLLSDRFSAERPKGSFSTLEIQRTEQGDSAMYLCASKGWLGMRTGELFFGEGSRLTVL.

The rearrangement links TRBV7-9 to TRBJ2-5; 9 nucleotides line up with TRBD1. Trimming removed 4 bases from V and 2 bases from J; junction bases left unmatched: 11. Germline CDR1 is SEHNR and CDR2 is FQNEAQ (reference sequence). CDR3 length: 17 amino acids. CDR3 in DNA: TGTGCCAGCAGCTACCTAGAAGCGGGACAGGGACAAGAGACCCAGTACTTC. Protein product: CASSYLEAGQGQETQYF.

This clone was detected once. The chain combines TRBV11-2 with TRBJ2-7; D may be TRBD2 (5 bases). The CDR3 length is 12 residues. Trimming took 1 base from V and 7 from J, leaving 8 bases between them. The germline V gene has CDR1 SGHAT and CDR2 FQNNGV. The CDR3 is CASSLGTGEQYF. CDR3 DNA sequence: TGTGCCAGCAGCTTAGGTACGGGGGAGCAGTACTTC.

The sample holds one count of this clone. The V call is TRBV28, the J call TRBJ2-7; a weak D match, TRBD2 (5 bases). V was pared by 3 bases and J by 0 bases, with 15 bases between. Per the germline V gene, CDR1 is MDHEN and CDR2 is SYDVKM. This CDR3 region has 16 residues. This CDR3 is CASSLRATEASYEQYF. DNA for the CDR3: TGTGCCAGCAGTTTGAGGGCCACGGAAGCCTCCTACGAGCAGTACTTC.

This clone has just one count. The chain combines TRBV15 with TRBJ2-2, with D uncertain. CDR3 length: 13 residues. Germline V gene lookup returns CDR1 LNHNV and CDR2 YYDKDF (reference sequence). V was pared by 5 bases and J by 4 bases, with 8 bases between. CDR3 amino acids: CATSYTPTGELFF. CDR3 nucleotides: TGTGCCACCAGCTACACTCCCACCGGGGAGCTGTTTTTT.

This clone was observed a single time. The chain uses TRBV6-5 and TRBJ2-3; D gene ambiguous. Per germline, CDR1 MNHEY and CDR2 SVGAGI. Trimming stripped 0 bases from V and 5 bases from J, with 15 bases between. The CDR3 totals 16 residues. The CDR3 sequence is CASSYSNTALGDTQYF. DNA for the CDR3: TGTGCCAGCAGTTACTCTAACACCGCCCTGGGAGATACGCAGTATTTT.

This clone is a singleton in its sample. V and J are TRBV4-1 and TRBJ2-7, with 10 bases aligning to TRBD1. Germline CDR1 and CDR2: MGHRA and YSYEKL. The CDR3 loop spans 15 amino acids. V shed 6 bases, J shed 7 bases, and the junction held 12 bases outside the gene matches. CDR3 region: CASRSGGTGAEEQYF. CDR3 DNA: TGCGCCAGCAGGTCCGGCGGGACAGGGGCAGAAGAGCAGTACTTC.

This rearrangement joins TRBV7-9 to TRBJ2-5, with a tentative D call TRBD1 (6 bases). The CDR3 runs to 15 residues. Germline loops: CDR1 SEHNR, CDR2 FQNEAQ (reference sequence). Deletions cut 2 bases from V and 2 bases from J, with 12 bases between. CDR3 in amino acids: CASSLPWDKQETQYF. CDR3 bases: TGTGCCAGCAGCTTACCATGGGACAAACAAGAGACCCAGTACTTC.

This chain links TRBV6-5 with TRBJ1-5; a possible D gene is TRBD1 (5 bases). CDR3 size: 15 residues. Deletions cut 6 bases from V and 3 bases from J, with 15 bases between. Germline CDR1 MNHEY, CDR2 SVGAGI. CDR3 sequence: CASRSGTGPNQPQHF. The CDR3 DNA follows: TGTGCCAGCAGGTCCGGGACGGGCCCCAATCAGCCCCAGCATTTT.

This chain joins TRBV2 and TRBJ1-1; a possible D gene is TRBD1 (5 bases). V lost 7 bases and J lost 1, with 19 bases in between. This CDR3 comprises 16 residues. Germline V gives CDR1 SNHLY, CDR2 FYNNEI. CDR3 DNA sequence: TGTGCCAGCAATGCCCCCGAAGGGGTAAGGAACACTGAAGCTTTCTTT. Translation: CASNAPEGVRNTEAFF.

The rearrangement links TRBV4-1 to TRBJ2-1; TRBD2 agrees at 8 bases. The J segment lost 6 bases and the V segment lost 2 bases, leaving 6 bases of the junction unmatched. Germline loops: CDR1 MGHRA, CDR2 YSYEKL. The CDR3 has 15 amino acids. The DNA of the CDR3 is TGCGCCAGCAGCCAACTGGGACTAGATAGCAATGAGCAGTTCTTC. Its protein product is CASSQLGLDSNEQFF.

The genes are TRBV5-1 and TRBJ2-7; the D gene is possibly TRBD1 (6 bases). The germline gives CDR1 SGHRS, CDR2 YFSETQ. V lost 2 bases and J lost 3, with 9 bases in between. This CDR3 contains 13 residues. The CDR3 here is CASSFNRVYEQYF. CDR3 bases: TGCGCCAGCAGCTTCAACAGGGTCTACGAGCAGTACTTC. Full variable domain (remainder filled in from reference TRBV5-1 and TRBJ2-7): KAGVTQTPRYLIKTRGQQVTLSCSPISGHRSVSWYQQTPGQGLQFLFEYFSETQRNKGNFPGRFSGRQFSNSRSEMNVSTLELGDSALYLCASSFNRVYEQYFGPGTRLTVT.